The next 10 T cell receptor beta chains were all read from a single sample in a study of tumor-infiltrating lymphocytes in primary liver carcinoma. The researchers produced TCR beta cDNA from 450 to 600 ng total RNA with a constant-region primer. Sequencing libraries for TCR beta derived from three nested multiplex PCR rounds that used slightly modified ARM-PCR. In the first two PCR rounds, TRBV1-TRBV30 forward primers were paired with a C-beta reverse primer, and each round lasted roughly 10 cycles. TCRdb processed the multiplex PCR reads anew with MiXCR; each CDR3 protein has one entry. The sample shows some 180,000 distinct CDR3 sequences, over 50% of them seen only once. Unsorted whole blood supplied the RNA, and germline DNA was extracted too. Sample: peripheral blood. These receptors originate from a man aged 40-55 years with primary liver carcinoma and hepatitis B virus infection.

Note on this clonotype: With a much larger clone just one base away, this may be a read error. No conserved phenylalanine or tryptophan is present at the end of the CDR3, so a read error is the likely explanation. V gene TRBV29-1 combines with J gene TRBJ2-3; D not resolved. With 6 bases removed from V and 0 bases from J, the gap between germline ends came to 10 bases. CDR3 length: 13 residues. The germline V gene encodes CDR1 SQVTM and CDR2 ANQGSEA. The CDR3 reads CSVHSFSTDTQYY. The CDR3 DNA is TGCAGCGTGCACAGCTTTAGCACAGATACGCAGTATTAT.

A single count supports this clonotype. The rearrangement joins TRBV6-6 to TRBJ2-7; D remains ambiguous. The CDR3 totals 17 residues. V gave up 7 bases and J gave up 2 bases, with 24 bases separating them. Germline V gene lookup returns CDR1 MNHNY and CDR2 SVGAGI (reference sequence). CDR3 in amino acids: CASNQPLTATATYEQYF. CDR3 DNA sequence: TGTGCCAGCAATCAACCCCTGACGGCTACGGCAACCTACGAGCAGTACTTC.

This clonotype was seen a single time. The genes are TRBV4-1 and TRBJ2-1, with D tentatively TRBD1 (5 bases). With 3 bases removed from V and 0 bases from J, the gap between germline ends came to 18 bases. The CDR3 consists of 18 residues. Germline values: CDR1 MGHRA, CDR2 YSYEKL. The CDR3 DNA sequence: TGCGCCAGCAGCCAGAGGACACCCGAGAGATGCTCCTACAATGAGCAGTTCTTC. It translates to CASSQRTPERCSYNEQFF.

Turning to this clonotype: A much larger clone lies a single base off, so this may be a read error. The gene calls are TRBV6-1 and TRBJ1-2; D might be TRBD1 (5 bases). V shed 2 bases and J shed 4 bases, with 20 bases lying between them. Germline V CDR1 and CDR2: MNHNS, SASEGT. The CDR3 has 17 residues. CDR3 DNA: TGTGCCAGCAGTGAACACCTAGGACCGACAGCCGTCTATGGCTACACCTTC. This translates into CASSEHLGPTAVYGYTF.

Note on this clonotype: The junction departs from germline at one end; a sequencing error may be responsible. J is TRBJ2-7 and V is TRBV11-2, with 7 bases matching TRBD1. The length of the CDR3 is 15 residues. In germline, CDR1 is SGHAT, CDR2 FQNNGV. DNA of the CDR3: TGTGCCTGCAGCTTGAGACAGGGTATCTGCCACGAGCAGTACTTC. This gives the protein CACSLRQGICHEQYF.

A remark on this clonotype: At one end, the junction sequence differs from germline, possibly due to a read error. CDR3 in amino acids: CTSSSSGQGGYTF. The CDR3 DNA sequence: TGTACCAGCAGTTCCTCAGGGCAGGGTGGCTACACCTTC. The J gene is TRBJ1-2, the V gene TRBV6-5; TRBD1 is a possible D gene (5 bases). CDR3 size: 13 residues. CDR1 is MNHEY, CDR2 SVGAGI, per germline.

Concerning this clonotype itself: The junction departs from germline at one end; a sequencing error may be responsible. This chain joins TRBV11-2 and TRBJ2-5; the D gene is possibly TRBD2 (6 bases). This CDR3 has 16 amino acids. Germline CDR1 SGHAT, CDR2 FQNNGV. The chain's CDR3 is CASSPGRGTVQEAQYF. CDR3 sequence (DNA): TGTGCCAGCAGCCCAGGGCGGGGTACAGTGCAAGAGGCCCAGTACTTC.

The chain employs TRBV4-1 and TRBJ2-5; D call uncertain. Germline CDR1 is MGHRA and CDR2 is YSYEKL. The CDR3 contains 15 residues. V was pared by 0 bases and J by 1 base, with 9 bases between. The CDR3: CASSQDLDTQETQYF. Here the CDR3 DNA reads TGCGCCAGCAGCCAAGATCTAGACACCCAAGAGACCCAGTACTTC.

This clonotype was counted only a few times. The chain has TRBV6-5 and TRBJ2-5, with 8 bases fitting TRBD1. The germline V gene has CDR1 MNHEY and CDR2 SVGAGI. This CDR3 has 14 residues. The trim removed 6 bases at V and 2 bases at J, leaving 5 bases unmatched. CDR3 coding DNA: TGTGCCAGCAGCCGGGGGACAGGTCAAGAGACCCAGTACTTC. This codes for CASSRGTGQETQYF.

For this clonotype: One end of the junction does not line up with germline, which may come from a read error. The rearrangement uses TRBV29-1 and TRBJ1-1; D possibly corresponds to TRBD1 (5 bases). The CDR3 loop spans 13 amino acids. Germline-derived CDR1 and CDR2 are SQVTM and ANQGSEA. This chain's CDR3 is CNVDEGKNTEAFF. CDR3 coding DNA: TGCAACGTTGATGAGGGGAAGAACACTGAAGCTTTCTTT.